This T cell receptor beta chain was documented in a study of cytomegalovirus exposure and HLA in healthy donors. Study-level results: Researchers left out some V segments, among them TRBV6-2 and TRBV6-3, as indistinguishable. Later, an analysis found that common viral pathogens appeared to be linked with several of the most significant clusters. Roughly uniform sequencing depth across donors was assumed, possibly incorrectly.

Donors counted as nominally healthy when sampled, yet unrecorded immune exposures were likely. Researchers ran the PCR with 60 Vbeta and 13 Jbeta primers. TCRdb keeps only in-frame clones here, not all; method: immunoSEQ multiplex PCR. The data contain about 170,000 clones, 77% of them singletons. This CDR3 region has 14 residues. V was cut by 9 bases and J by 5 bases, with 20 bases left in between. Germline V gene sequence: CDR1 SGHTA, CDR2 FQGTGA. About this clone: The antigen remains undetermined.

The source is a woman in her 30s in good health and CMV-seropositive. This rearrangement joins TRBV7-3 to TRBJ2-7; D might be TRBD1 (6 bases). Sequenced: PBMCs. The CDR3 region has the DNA TGTGCCAGTGCTCAGGGGCAGGGGCCCGACGAGCAGTACTTC. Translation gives CASAQGQGPDEQYF.